This T cell receptor (beta chain) comes out of a study of CD8 T cells in ankylosing spondylitis. Whole-study results and caveats: Clones that were linked to disease were CD8+ and were relatively rare in peripheral blood.

Concerning this clonotype: The antigen is undetermined.

TCRdb used MiXCR to reprocess the 5' RACE reads, holding one entry per CDR3 protein. The table shows 250,000 or so distinct CDR3 sequences, with under 30% occurring only once. V was shortened by 3 bases and J by 8 bases, with 5 bases between the two germline ends. The CDR3 spans 11 residues. The sequence derives from a male donor with ankylosing spondylitis or in good health (not recorded which). Source material: blood, either unsorted or a sorted T cell fraction (not recorded which). The chain is built from TRBV12-3 or TRBV12-4 and TRBJ2-4, with no clear D. CDR3 nucleotide sequence: TGTGCCAGCAGTTTCAGCCACATTCAGTACTTC. Translating it yields CASSFSHIQYF.